This T cell receptor (beta chain) was captured in a study of blood T cell repertoires in COVID-19. Authors' analysis steps: Quantification of nucleated cells was approximated via reference gene primer amplification. Libraries were prepared by immunoSEQ multiplex PCR; TCRdb keeps only in-frame clonotypes and omits some of them. V, J and clone size were drawn from that table, and D and trimming were deduced from the DNA. Among about 180,000 clones listed, approximately 85% were seen once. Trimming cost V 4 bases and J 0 bases, with 12 bases left between them. This CDR3 is 16 amino acids long. Germline values: CDR1 MGHRA, CDR2 YSYEKL. A few counts support this clone.

The chain is built from TRBV4-1 and TRBJ2-2, with TRBD2 as a possible D gene (5 bases). The source of this sequence is a human donor with active or convalescent COVID-19. The donor label of this sample is uncertain. The sequencing sample was made of peripheral blood. In DNA, the CDR3 is TGCGCCAGCAGCCTAGAGACGGGATCGAACACCGGGGAGCTGTTTTTT. As protein: CASSLETGSNTGELFF.